This is a list of T cell receptor beta chains from one sample in a study of cytomegalovirus exposure and HLA in healthy donors. Clones were sequenced by immunoSEQ multiplex PCR, and TCRdb holds only the in-frame ones, with some missing. The table has 160,000 or so clones, roughly four fifths seen once; the top ten hold over 1.2%. The sample consisted of PBMCs. The receptors come from a man aged 55 to 70 in good health and CMV-seronegative. CDR3s include the opening cysteine and the closing phenylalanine or tryptophan. Fields, in order: clone size, J gene, D gene, V gene, CDR3 protein, CDR3 DNA. D genes are given only for firm matches. Only part of the rows carry a size: once, few, many, or a class if the clone is expanded.

NA,TRBJ1-5,TRBD1,TRBV19,CASNPMWGQGANQPQHF,TGTGCCAGTAACCCGATGTGGGGACAGGGGGCAAATCAGCCCCAGCATTTT
NA,TRBJ2-7,TRBD2,TRBV9,CASTSSGGGEQYF,TGTGCCAGCACCTCCTCCGGGGGGGGCGAGCAGTACTTC
NA,TRBJ1-2,TRBD1,TRBV7-2,CASSQTGSYGYTF,TGTGCCAGCAGCCAGACAGGGAGTTATGGCTACACCTTC
NA,TRBJ2-1,TRBD2,TRBV6-4,CASSASSGPYNEQFF,TGTGCCAGCAGTGCCTCTAGCGGTCCCTACAATGAGCAGTTCTTC
few,TRBJ1-5,NA,TRBV7-9,CASSLAGGPTNQPQHF,TGTGCCAGCAGCTTAGCCGGGGGACCCACCAATCAGCCCCAGCATTTT
NA,TRBJ2-5,TRBD1,TRBV5-1,CASSLLGDRVETQYF,TGCGCCAGCAGCTTGTTGGGGGACAGGGTCGAGACCCAGTACTTC
few,TRBJ1-5,TRBD1,TRBV7-2,CASSFTGTGAYSNQPQHF,TGTGCCAGCAGCTTCACCGGGACAGGGGCATATAGCAATCAGCCCCAGCATTTT
NA,TRBJ1-2,NA,TRBV2,CARSTQGVYGYTF,TGTGCCAGGAGCACACAGGGAGTCTATGGCTACACCTTC
NA,TRBJ2-3,TRBD2,TRBV18,CASSPMRLAGPDTQYF,TGTGCCAGCTCACCAATGAGACTAGCGGGGCCCGATACGCAGTATTTT
NA,TRBJ2-3,TRBD2,TRBV5-6,CASSLLAGYTDTQYF,TGTGCCAGCAGCTTGCTAGCGGGGTACACAGATACGCAGTATTTT
NA,TRBJ2-1,TRBD1,TRBV18,CASSPVVDRVYNEQFF,TGTGCCAGCTCACCAGTCGTAGACAGGGTCTACAATGAGCAGTTCTTC
once,TRBJ2-3,TRBD2,TRBV7-2,CASSPEPIAGGTDTQYF,TGTGCCAGCAGCCCCGAGCCTATAGCGGGAGGCACAGATACGCAGTATTTT
NA,TRBJ2-7,TRBD1,TRBV6-5,CASSGRTGGSYEQYF,TGTGCCAGCAGTGGCAGGACAGGGGGCTCCTACGAGCAGTACTTC
NA,TRBJ2-2,TRBD2,TRBV7-3,CASSSTPGLAGGYGELFF,TGTGCCAGCAGCTCGACTCCGGGACTAGCGGGGGGATACGGGGAGCTGTTTTTT
NA,TRBJ2-5,TRBD2,TRBV7-2,CASSLGGGTSAEQYF,TGTGCCAGCAGCTTAGGGGGGGGGACTAGCGCGGAGCAGTACTTC
NA,TRBJ2-1,NA,TRBV7-9,CASSPSGYAGEQFF,TGTGCCAGCAGCCCATCAGGGTACGCAGGTGAGCAGTTCTTC